The source of this TCR beta chain is a study of shared clonotypes between healthy human individuals. The CDR3 runs 12 residues. Germline V gene lookup returns CDR1 LNHDA and CDR2 SQIVND (reference sequence). V lost 6 bases and J lost 4, with 8 bases in between. The assay was immunoSEQ multiplex PCR, and TCRdb's table has in-frame clones only and misses some. This table holds over a million clones, 70% to 80% found once. V is TRBV19 and J is TRBJ2-3, with a tentative D call TRBD2 (6 bases). This clonotype was obtained from a man younger than 30 in good health. Sequenced sample: memory CD4+ T cells sorted from blood. The subset was: CD45RA-negative fraction. CDR3 protein: CASSGSPDTQYF. The CDR3, as DNA: TGTGCCAGTAGCGGGAGCCCAGATACGCAGTATTTT.